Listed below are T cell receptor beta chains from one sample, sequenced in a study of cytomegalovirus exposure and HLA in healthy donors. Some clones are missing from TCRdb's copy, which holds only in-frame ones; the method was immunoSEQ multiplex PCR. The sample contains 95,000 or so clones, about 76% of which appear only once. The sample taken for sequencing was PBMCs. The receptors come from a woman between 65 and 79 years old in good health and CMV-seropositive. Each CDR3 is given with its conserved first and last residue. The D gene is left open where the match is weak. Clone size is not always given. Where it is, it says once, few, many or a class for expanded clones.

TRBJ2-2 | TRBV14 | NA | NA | TGTGCCAGCAGCCGTACGAACACCGGGGAGCTGTTTTTT | CASSRTNTGELFF
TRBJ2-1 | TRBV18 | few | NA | TGTGCCAGCTCACCCGCGAACGAGCGGGCGTACAATGAGCAGTTCTTC | CASSPANERAYNEQFF
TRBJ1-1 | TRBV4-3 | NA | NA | TGCGCCAGCAGCCCCCGGGGAGAGACCTGGACTGAAGCTTTCTTT | CASSPRGETWTEAFF
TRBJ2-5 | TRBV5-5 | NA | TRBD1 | TGTGCCAGCAGCTTGGTTGGACAGGGCGGTCGCGAGACCCAGTACTTC | CASSLVGQGGRETQYF
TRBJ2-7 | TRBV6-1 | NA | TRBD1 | TGTGCCAGTATTAAACCGGGACAGGGGGGAGGCGAGCAGTACTTC | CASIKPGQGGGEQYF
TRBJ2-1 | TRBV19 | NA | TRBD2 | TGTGCCAGTAGTATAGATCGCCCAGCGGGAGGGAGGACCTACAATGAGCAGTTCTTC | CASSIDRPAGGRTYNEQFF
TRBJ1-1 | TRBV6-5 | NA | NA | TGTGCCAGCAGTTATACTTCCATGAACACTGAAGCTTTCTTT | CASSYTSMNTEAFF
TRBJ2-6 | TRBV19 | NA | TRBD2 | TGTGCCAGTAGCTCAGCGGGGATTGGGGCCAACGTCCTGACTTTC | CASSSAGIGANVLTF
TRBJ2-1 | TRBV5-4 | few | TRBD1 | TGTGCCAGCAGCCATATCTCAGGACAGGTACATGAGCAGTTCTTC | CASSHISGQVHEQFF
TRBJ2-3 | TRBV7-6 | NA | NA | TGTGCCAGCAGCGCCTATAGGGGCTCCACAGATACGCAGTATTTT | CASSAYRGSTDTQYF
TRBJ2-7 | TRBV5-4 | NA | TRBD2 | TGTGCCAGCAGCCGGACTAGCGGGGACATCTACGAGCAGTACTTC | CASSRTSGDIYEQYF
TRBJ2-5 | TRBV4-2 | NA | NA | TGTGCCAGCAGCCAAAATGTAGGCGGGTCCGGCGAGACCCAGTACTTC | CASSQNVGGSGETQYF
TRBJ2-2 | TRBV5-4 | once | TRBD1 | TGTGCCAGCAGCCAAACCGGGACAGGTTACACCGGGGAGCTGTTTTTT | CASSQTGTGYTGELFF
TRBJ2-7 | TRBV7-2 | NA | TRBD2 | TGTGCCAGCAGCCTCCTAGCGGGAGCCCTCCAGTACGAGCAGTACTTC | CASSLLAGALQYEQYF
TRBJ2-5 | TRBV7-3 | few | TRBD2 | TGTGCCAGCACGAAAGGCGGGACTAGTCTTGAGACCCAGTACTTC | CASTKGGTSLETQYF
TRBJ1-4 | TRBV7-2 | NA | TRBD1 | TGTGCCAGCAGCTTCGCGGCAGGGGGCGAGGTGGTGTTCTTT | CASSFAAGGEVVFF
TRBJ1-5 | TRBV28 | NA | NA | TGTGCCAGCAACCTCGGCGGGGGACCATATAGCAATCAGCCCCAGCATTTT | CASNLGGGPYSNQPQHF
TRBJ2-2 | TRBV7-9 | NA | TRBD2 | TGTGCCAGCAGTCAATCCGGACTAGCTAAGGAAACCGGGGAGCTGTTTTTT | CASSQSGLAKETGELFF
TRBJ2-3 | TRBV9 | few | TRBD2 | TGTGCCAGCAGCGCCGGGACTAGCGGCACAGATACGCAGTATTTT | CASSAGTSGTDTQYF
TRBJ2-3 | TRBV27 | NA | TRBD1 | TGTGCCAGCAGTCCAAACTCACAGGGGGCGAGAGATACGCAGTATTTT | CASSPNSQGARDTQYF
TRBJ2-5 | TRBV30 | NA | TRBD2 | TGTGCCTGGACTCCGGGACTAGCGACAGAGACCCAGTACTTC | CAWTPGLATETQYF
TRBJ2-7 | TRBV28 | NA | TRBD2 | TGTGCCAGCAATGCTAGTCCGGGGGGGCGGGAAGAGCAGTACTTC | CASNASPGGREEQYF
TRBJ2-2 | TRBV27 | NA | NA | TGTGCCAGCCGGGCCGGGGAGCTGTTTTTT | CASRAGELFF
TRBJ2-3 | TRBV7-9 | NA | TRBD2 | TGTGCCAGCAGCCCCCGACTCGCGGGAGGGCCTGGAGATACGCAGTATTTT | CASSPRLAGGPGDTQYF
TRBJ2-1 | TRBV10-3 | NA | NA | TGTGCCATCAGCGAGGTGGGGAGCTCCTACAATGAGCAGTTCTTC | CAISEVGSSYNEQFF
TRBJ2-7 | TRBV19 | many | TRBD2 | TGTGCCAGTAGTTCCTCTAGCGGGAGTGGGCACGAGCAGTACTTC | CASSSSSGSGHEQYF
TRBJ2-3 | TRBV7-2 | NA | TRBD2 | TGTGCCAGCAGCCCAGGCAGCGGGAGGGGAGGAACGCAGTATTTT | CASSPGSGRGGTQYF
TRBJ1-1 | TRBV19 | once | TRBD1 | TGTGCCAGTAGTAGACCCTTGACAGGGGTGAACACTGAAGCTTTCTTT | CASSRPLTGVNTEAFF
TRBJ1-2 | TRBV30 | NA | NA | TGTGCCTGGAGTCCTACATCGGGGTATGGCTACACCTTC | CAWSPTSGYGYTF
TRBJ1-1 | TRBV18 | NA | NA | TGTGCCAGCTCCCTCAGACCGGGGACTGAAGCTTTCTTT | CASSLRPGTEAFF
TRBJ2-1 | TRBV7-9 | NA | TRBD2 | TGTTCCAGCAGCTTAGCCCTAGCGGGAGCCTATGAGCAGTTCTTC | CSSSLALAGAYEQFF
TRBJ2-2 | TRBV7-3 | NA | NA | TGTGCCAGCAGCTTCCAGGGATATGGCACCGGGGAGCTGTTTTTT | CASSFQGYGTGELFF
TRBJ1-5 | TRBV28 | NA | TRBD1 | TGTGCCAGCAGCAGGGACAGGGCGTACATCCTTAGCAATCAGCCCCAGCATTTT | CASSRDRAYILSNQPQHF
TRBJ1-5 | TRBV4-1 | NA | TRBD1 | TGCGCCAGCAGCCAAGCCGGGACAGTTGATTTTCAGCCCCAGCATTTT | CASSQAGTVDFQPQHF
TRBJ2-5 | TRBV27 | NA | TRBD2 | TGTGCCAGCAGCCGAACTAGCGGGAGGCCGCCCCAGTACTTC | CASSRTSGRPPQYF
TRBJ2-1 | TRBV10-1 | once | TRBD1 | TGCGCCAGCAGGGGACCCGGGACAGAAGCCTCCAGGGAGCAGTTCTTC | CASRGPGTEASREQFF
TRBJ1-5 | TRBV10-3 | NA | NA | TGTGCCATCAGTCAGGGGACGGGTAGCAATCAGCCCCAGCATTTT | CAISQGTGSNQPQHF
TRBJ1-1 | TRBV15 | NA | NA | TGTGCCACCAGCAGAGATAAGGGGCAGAACACTGAAGCTTTCTTT | CATSRDKGQNTEAFF
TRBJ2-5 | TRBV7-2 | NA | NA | TGTGCCAGCAGCTTTCCAGGGGCCGGGGAGACCCAGTACTTC | CASSFPGAGETQYF
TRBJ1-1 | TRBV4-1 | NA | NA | TGCGCCAGCAGCCAAGTTCGGGACACACGGAACACTGAAGCTTTCTTT | CASSQVRDTRNTEAFF
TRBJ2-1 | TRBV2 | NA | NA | TGTGCCAGCAGCCTATTCTCCTACAATGAGCAGTTCTTC | CASSLFSYNEQFF
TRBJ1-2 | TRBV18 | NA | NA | TGTGCCAGCTCGCCTATCGGGGATCCCTATGGCTACACCTTC | CASSPIGDPYGYTF
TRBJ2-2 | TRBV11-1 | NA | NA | TGTGCCAGCAGCCTAAAGTCGGGCACCGGGGAGCTGTTTTTT | CASSLKSGTGELFF